This T cell receptor beta chain was documented in a study of regulatory T cells in long-lasting Graves disease. Whole-study results and caveats: Among samples with persistent disease, TRBV28, TRBJ1-2 and TRBJ2-5 were favored. The number of shared public clonotypes was higher in persistent patients (around 2,700) than new patients (966).

For this clonotype: What it recognizes is unknown.

Relying on iRepertoire HTBI primers and Arm-PCR of CDR3 regions, the team built TCR beta libraries. TCRdb used MiXCR to reprocess the multiplex PCR reads, holding one entry per CDR3 protein. The sample lists 430,000 or so distinct CDR3 sequences, around 20% seen once, with about 13% in the top ten. Time point here: persistent/refractory GD, antithyroid drugs over 5 years with positive TRAb. From RNA extracted from PBMCs, the TCR library was made. Criteria from the American Thyroid Association guidelines were applied to diagnose Graves' disease. Germline V lookup: CDR1 MGHRA, CDR2 YSYEKL. The CDR3 runs to 14 residues. V trimming: 0 bases; J trimming: 8 bases; junction bases outside the gene matches: 6.

The chain is built from TRBV4-1 and TRBJ1-1; 7 positions match TRBD1. This specimen consisted of peripheral blood mononuclear cells (PBMCs), obtained when the disease was refractory, from a patient treated with antithyroid drugs. The sequence was obtained from a female donor with Graves disease. The CDR3 loop reads CASSQEWTGQEAFF. Written as DNA, the CDR3 is TGCGCCAGCAGCCAAGAATGGACAGGACAGGAAGCTTTCTTT.